A single sample gave rise to the 29 T cell receptor beta chains below, sequenced in a study of blood T cell repertoires in COVID-19. Repertoires were generated with immunoSEQ multiplex PCR, while TCRdb's copy carries only in-frame clones and drops some. The table shows approximately 300,000 clones, with more than 85% occurring only once. Sequencing was performed on PBMCs or T cells enriched from blood (not recorded which). The receptors were sampled from a woman under 40 who had been exposed to COVID-19.

This chain uses TRBV2 with TRBJ2-4; 7 bases fit TRBD2. This CDR3 spans 15 amino acids. Looked up from germline, CDR1 is SNHLY and CDR2 is FYNNEI. V shed 4 bases, J shed 3 bases, and the junction held 6 bases outside the gene matches. In DNA form, the CDR3 reads TGTGCCAGCAGTGTGGATGGGAGGGTCAAAAACATTCAGTACTTC. Its translation: CASSVDGRVKNIQYF. The variable domain in full, with the rest retrieved from reference TRBV2 and TRBJ2-4, is EPEVTQTPSHQVTQMGQEVILRCVPISNHLYFYWYRQILGQKVEFLVSFYNNEISEKSEIFDDQFSVERPDGSNFTLKIRSTKLEDSAMYFCASSVDGRVKNIQYFGAGTRLSVL.

The count of this clone is one. V and J are TRBV4-3 and TRBJ2-3; 7 positions match TRBD2. The CDR3 is made up of 20 amino acids. Germline loops: CDR1 LGHNA, CDR2 YSLEER. After removal of 0 bases from V and 0 bases from J, the junction contained 15 bases not matched to a gene. CDR3 sequence: CASSQDIPVTSTTSTDTQYF. In DNA form, the CDR3 reads TGCGCCAGCAGCCAAGATATTCCGGTGACTAGCACTACTAGCACAGATACGCAGTATTTT.

The chain is built from TRBV9 and TRBJ1-3; D is perhaps TRBD1 (5 bases). The CDR3 contains 15 residues. V was shortened by 0 bases and J by 0 bases, with 7 bases between the two germline ends. Germline V lookup: CDR1 SGDLS, CDR2 YYNGEE. The DNA for the CDR3 is TGTGCCAGCAGCGTAGCAGGGATCTCTGGAAACACCATATATTTT. Its protein product is CASSVAGISGNTIYF.

V gene TRBV5-4 combines with J gene TRBJ1-1; D is ambiguous. Trimming cost V 0 bases and J 6 bases, with 15 bases left between them. The CDR3 has 15 residues. In germline, CDR1 is SGHNT, CDR2 YYREEE (reference sequence). Written as DNA, the CDR3 is TGTGCCAGCAGCTTGGAATCGCAGGCTCGCCCTGAAGCTTTCTTT. This translates into CASSLESQARPEAFF.

The rearrangement joins TRBV19 to TRBJ2-7; 10 bases line up with TRBD2. V lost 6 bases, J lost 4 bases, and 9 bases stayed unmatched. Per germline, CDR1 LNHDA and CDR2 SQIVND (reference sequence). The CDR3 spans 15 residues. The DNA of the CDR3 is TGTGCCAGTAGCTCGGGGAGCGGGGGGGCTTACGAGCAGTACTTC. Translation: CASSSGSGGAYEQYF.

The chain carries TRBV14 and TRBJ2-7; TRBD1 aligns across 9 bases. Germline lookup yields CDR1 SGHDN and CDR2 FVKESK. The CDR3 loop spans 14 amino acids. The ends lost 4 bases at V and 3 bases at J; junction bases unmatched: 4. CDR3 protein: CASSPGQGYYEQYF. The DNA for the CDR3 is TGTGCCAGCAGCCCCGGACAGGGGTACTACGAGCAGTACTTC.

The chain has TRBV18 and TRBJ1-2; D unresolved. The germline gives CDR1 KGHSH, CDR2 LQKENI. V was cut by 5 bases and J by 5 bases, with 18 bases left in between. This CDR3 is built from 15 residues. For the CDR3, the DNA is TGTGCCAGCTCAACTGCAAGGGAGCGGAAGTATGGCTACACCTTC. As protein: CASSTARERKYGYTF. Looking up the rest from reference TRBV18 and TRBJ1-2 gives the full variable domain: NAGVMQNPRHLVRRRGQEARLRCSPMKGHSHVYWYRQLPEEGLKFMVYLQKENIIDESGMPKERFSAEFPKEGPSILRIQQVVRGDSAAYFCASSTARERKYGYTFGSGTRLTVV.

This chain links TRBV7-9 with TRBJ2-3, with 8 bases that match TRBD1. The CDR3 length is 14 residues. V lost 5 bases, J lost 0 bases, and 1 base stayed unmatched. CDR1 and CDR2 from the germline V gene are SEHNR and FQNEAQ (reference sequence). CDR3 sequence (DNA): TGTGCCAGCAGCGACAGGGGTAGCACAGATACGCAGTATTTT. Protein product: CASSDRGSTDTQYF. Combining the CDR3 with reference TRBV7-9 and TRBJ2-3 gives the whole variable domain DTGVSQNPRHKITKRGQNVTFRCDPISEHNRLYWYRQTLGQGPEFLTYFQNEAQLEKSRLLSDRFSAERPKGSFSTLEIQRTEQGDSAMYLCASSDRGSTDTQYFGPGTRLTVL.

The genes are TRBV27 and TRBJ1-3; the match to TRBD1 covers 7 bases. J was trimmed by 8 bases and V by 5 bases; bases with no gene match: 6. The CDR3 covers 13 residues. Germline V gene sequence: CDR1 MNHEY, CDR2 SMNVEV (reference sequence). CDR3 bases: TGTGCCAGCAGTCGCAGGGGGGCTCACACCATATATTTT. It codes for CASSRRGAHTIYF.

This rearrangement joins TRBV7-9 to TRBJ1-1; tentative D call: TRBD1 (5 bases). This CDR3 has 16 residues. Germline CDR1 reads SEHNR; CDR2 reads FQNEAQ (reference sequence). Deletions cut 2 bases from V and 1 base from J, with 14 bases between. The CDR3 DNA reads as TGTGCCAGCAGCTTACCCCTCGGAGGGGCGAACACTGAAGCTTTCTTT. As protein: CASSLPLGGANTEAFF.

The chain combines TRBV3-1 (or the pseudogene TRBV3-2) with TRBJ1-5; 7 bases are shared with TRBD1. Germline lookup yields CDR1 LGHDT and CDR2 YNNKEL (reference sequence). Trimming removed 2 bases from V and 7 bases from J; junction bases left unmatched: 8. There are 15 residues in the CDR3. This CDR3 is CASSQFAGGSQPQHF. The DNA for the CDR3 is TGTGCCAGCAGCCAATTTGCAGGGGGGAGCCAGCCCCAGCATTTT.

J is TRBJ1-6 and V is TRBV11-2, with a tentative D call TRBD1 (5 bases). Germline values: CDR1 SGHAT, CDR2 FQNNGV. This CDR3 contains 14 residues. The V end lost 2 bases, the J end lost 12 bases, and 14 bases lay between the germline ends. CDR3 sequence (DNA): TGTGCCAGCAGCTTAACCCAGGGCCGTGGACCCCTCCACTTT. Its translation is CASSLTQGRGPLHF. Full variable domain (rest looked up from reference TRBV11-2 and TRBJ1-6): EAGVAQSPRYKIIEKRQSVAFWCNPISGHATLYWYQQILGQGPKLLIQFQNNGVVDDSQLPKDRFSAERLKGVDSTLKIQPAKLEDSAVYLCASSLTQGRGPLHFGNGTRLTVT.

This rearrangement joins TRBV15 to TRBJ1-1, with 9 nucleotides matching TRBD1. Trimming at V came to 3 bases and at J to 0 bases, leaving 11 bases not matched to a gene. Germline CDR1 and CDR2: LNHNV and YYDKDF (reference sequence). This CDR3 has 18 residues. CDR3 amino acids: CATSSGTGIGVMNTEAFF. The CDR3 bases are TGTGCCACCAGCAGTGGGACAGGGATTGGGGTCATGAACACTGAAGCTTTCTTT.

This chain joins TRBV7-6 and TRBJ2-5, with no clear D. V lost 0 bases, J lost 5 bases, and 7 bases lay in between. The germline V gene has CDR1 SGHVS and CDR2 FNYEAQ. The CDR3 runs to 13 residues. This CDR3 reads CASSLAPLETQYF. CDR3 nucleotides: TGTGCCAGCAGCTTAGCCCCCCTGGAGACCCAGTACTTC.

CDR3 amino acids: CASSFPGQSRPSTEAFF. CDR3 bases: TGTGCCAGCAGCTTCCCCGGACAGTCCAGACCGAGCACTGAAGCTTTCTTT. J is TRBJ1-1 and V is TRBV5-5; a possible D gene is TRBD1 (6 bases). CDR3 size: 17 residues. The germline V gene has CDR1 SGHKS and CDR2 YYEKEE (reference sequence). Trimming stripped 2 bases from V and 4 bases from J, with 21 bases between.

This chain links TRBV7-8 with TRBJ1-1; no reliable D call. The CDR3 extends over 16 amino acids. V was cut by 2 bases and J by 2 bases, with 15 bases left in between. Germline-derived CDR1 and CDR2 are SGHVS and FQNEAQ. The CDR3 DNA follows: TGTGCCAGCAGCTTATTCGTGGGGAGGGAAAACACTGAAGCTTTCTTT. Protein product: CASSLFVGRENTEAFF.

The chain couples TRBV5-3 to TRBJ1-2, with 7 bases aligning to TRBD1. TRBV5-3 is placed among ORFs of uncertain function. This CDR3 is 15 amino acids long. With V trimmed by 0 bases and J by 3 bases, 5 bases remained unmatched. The CDR3 region is CARSLVPDRDYGYTF. The CDR3, as DNA: TGTGCCAGAAGCTTGGTCCCTGACAGGGACTATGGCTACACCTTC.

The CDR3 here is CASSFRDSTGELFF. The DNA for the CDR3 is TGTGCCAGCAGCTTTCGGGACAGTACCGGGGAGCTGTTTTTT. The chain links TRBV7-9 to TRBJ2-2, with TRBD1 identical over 7 bases. The CDR3 length is 14 residues. Looked up from germline, CDR1 is SEHNR and CDR2 is FQNEAQ (reference sequence). The V segment lost 3 bases and the J segment 5 bases; nucleotides outside the gene matches: 3. Using reference TRBV7-9 and TRBJ2-2 for the parts outside the CDR3, the full variable domain is DTGVSQNPRHKITKRGQNVTFRCDPISEHNRLYWYRQTLGQGPEFLTYFQNEAQLEKSRLLSDRFSAERPKGSFSTLEIQRTEQGDSAMYLCASSFRDSTGELFFGEGSRLTVL.

As DNA, the CDR3 is TGTGCCAGCAGCTCATCTGGTCCACAACAGTACTTC. Translating it yields CASSSSGPQQYF. The chain carries TRBV7-2 and TRBJ2-5; D gene ambiguous. In germline, CDR1 is SGHTA, CDR2 FQGNSA. The ends were cut back, 4 bases at V and 11 bases at J, with 14 bases in the middle. The CDR3 spans 12 residues.

The rearrangement links TRBV5-5 to TRBJ1-2; 7 nucleotides line up with TRBD1. Per the germline V gene, CDR1 is SGHKS and CDR2 is YYEKEE (reference sequence). CDR3 size: 16 residues. Germline trimming cut 4 bases from V and 4 bases from J; bases unmatched to any gene: 13. The CDR3 region has the DNA TGTGCCAGCAGCAGCCAGGACAGGTGGGGGGCCTATGGCTACACCTTC. Amino acid sequence: CASSSQDRWGAYGYTF.

Written as DNA, the CDR3 is TGCGCCAGCAGCTTGGCCAGGAGCGGCCAAGAGACCCAGTACTTC. It encodes CASSLARSGQETQYF. V and J are TRBV5-1 and TRBJ2-5; TRBD2 is a possible D gene (5 bases). CDR1 is SGHRS and CDR2 is YFSETQ in the germline V gene. V was trimmed by 0 bases and J by 1 base, leaving 10 bases between them. The CDR3 loop spans 15 amino acids.

This sequence joins TRBV29-1 and TRBJ2-5; perhaps TRBD1 as D (6 bases). Germline CDR1 SQVTM, CDR2 ANQGSEA. Trimming cost V 7 bases and J 2 bases, with 17 bases left between them. This CDR3 is built from 14 residues. This CDR3 reads CSARGGGLQETQYF. The CDR3 DNA sequence: TGCAGCGCCCGTGGTGGGGGCCTACAAGAGACCCAGTACTTC.

The chain recombines TRBV5-1 with TRBJ1-1, with no clear D. Trimming left V 4 bases short and J 7 bases short, with 14 bases between. From germline, CDR1 is SGHRS and CDR2 YFSETQ. The length of the CDR3 is 13 residues. The CDR3 bases are TGCGCCAGCAGCCGGCCCCTAGGAGGTGAAGCTTTCTTT. Protein product: CASSRPLGGEAFF.

The genes are TRBV27 and TRBJ1-1; D not certain. The V end lost 5 bases, the J end lost 6 bases, and 16 bases lay between the germline ends. CDR1 is MNHEY and CDR2 is SMNVEV in the germline V gene (reference sequence). The CDR3 runs 14 residues. CDR3 nucleotides: TGTGCCAGCAGTCCCGCGGGCCTCAACGCTGAAGCTTTCTTT. This sequence encodes CASSPAGLNAEAFF.

This clone was seen a single time. The chain couples TRBV19 to TRBJ1-6, with D maybe TRBD1 (6 bases). There are 15 residues in the CDR3. V was shortened by 8 bases and J by 7 bases, with 18 bases between the two germline ends. The V gene's germline CDR1 is LNHDA and CDR2 SQIVND (reference sequence). CDR3 nucleotide sequence: TGTGCCAGTCAGAAACAGGGTACAAGAAATTCACCCCTCCACTTT. It specifies CASQKQGTRNSPLHF.

The rearrangement uses TRBV7-6 and TRBJ1-2; 8 bases map to TRBD1. The ends lost 4 bases at V and 4 bases at J; junction bases unmatched: 5. From germline, CDR1 is SGHVS and CDR2 FNYEAQ. CDR3 size: 14 residues. The CDR3, as DNA: TGTGCCAGCAGCTCAAAACAGGGGGTCTATGGCTACACCTTC. Protein sequence: CASSSKQGVYGYTF.

The chain is built from TRBV9 and TRBJ2-3; TRBD1 agrees at 7 bases. Germline V gives CDR1 SGDLS, CDR2 YYNGEE. V lost 6 bases, J lost 0 bases, and 4 bases stayed unmatched. The CDR3 totals 14 residues. CDR3 in DNA: TGTGCCAGCAACAGGGGAAAGAGCACAGATACGCAGTATTTT. This codes for CASNRGKSTDTQYF. Full variable domain (missing parts from reference TRBV9 and TRBJ2-3): DSGVTQTPKHLITATGQRVTLRCSPRSGDLSVYWYQQSLDQGLQFLIQYYNGEERAKGNILERFSAQQFPDLHSELNLSSLELGDSALYFCASNRGKSTDTQYFGPGTRLTVL.

V is TRBV5-1 and J is TRBJ2-1, with 7 bases that match TRBD2. Germline V CDR1 and CDR2: SGHRS, YFSETQ. This CDR3 is 15 amino acids long. V trimming: 0 bases; J trimming: 1 base; junction bases outside the gene matches: 1. As DNA, the CDR3 is TGCGCCAGCAGCTTGGTGGGGGGGTCCTACAATGAGCAGTTCTTC. Amino acid sequence: CASSLVGGSYNEQFF.

The chain combines TRBV2 with TRBJ2-7; 8 positions match TRBD1. Germline CDR1 reads SNHLY; CDR2 reads FYNNEI. Trimming took 9 bases from V and 9 from J; bases not matched to a gene: 10. The CDR3 loop spans 12 amino acids. CDR3 region: CARRQGIRVQYF. Written as DNA, the CDR3 is TGTGCCAGACGACAGGGGATAAGGGTGCAGTACTTC.